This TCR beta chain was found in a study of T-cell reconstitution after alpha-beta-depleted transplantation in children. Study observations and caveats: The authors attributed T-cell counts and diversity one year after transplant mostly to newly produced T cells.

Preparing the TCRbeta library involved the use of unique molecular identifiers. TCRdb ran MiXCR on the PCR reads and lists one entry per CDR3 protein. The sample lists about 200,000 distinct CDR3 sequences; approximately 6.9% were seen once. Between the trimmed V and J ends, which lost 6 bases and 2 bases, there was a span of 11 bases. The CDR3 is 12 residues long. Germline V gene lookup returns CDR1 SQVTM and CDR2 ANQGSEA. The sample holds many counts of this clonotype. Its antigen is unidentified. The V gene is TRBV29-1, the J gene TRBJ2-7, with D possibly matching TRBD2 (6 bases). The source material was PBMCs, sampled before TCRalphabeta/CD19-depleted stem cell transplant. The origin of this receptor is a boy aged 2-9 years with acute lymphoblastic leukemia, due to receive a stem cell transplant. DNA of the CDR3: TGCAGCGTGGTTTGGGGGGCCTACGAGCAGTACTTC. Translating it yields CSVVWGAYEQYF.